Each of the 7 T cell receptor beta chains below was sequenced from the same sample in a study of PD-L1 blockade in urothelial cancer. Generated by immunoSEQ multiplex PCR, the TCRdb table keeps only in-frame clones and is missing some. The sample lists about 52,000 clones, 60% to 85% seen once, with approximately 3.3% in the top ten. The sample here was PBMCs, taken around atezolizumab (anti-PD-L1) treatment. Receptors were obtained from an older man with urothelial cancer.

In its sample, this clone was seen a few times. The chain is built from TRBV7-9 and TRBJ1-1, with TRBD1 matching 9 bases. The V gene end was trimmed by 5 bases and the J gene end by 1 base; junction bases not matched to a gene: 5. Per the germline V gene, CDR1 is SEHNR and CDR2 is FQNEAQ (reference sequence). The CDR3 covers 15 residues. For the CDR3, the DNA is TGTGCCAGCAGCACCTTGACAGGGGGGAACACTGAAGCTTTCTTT. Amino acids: CASSTLTGGNTEAFF.

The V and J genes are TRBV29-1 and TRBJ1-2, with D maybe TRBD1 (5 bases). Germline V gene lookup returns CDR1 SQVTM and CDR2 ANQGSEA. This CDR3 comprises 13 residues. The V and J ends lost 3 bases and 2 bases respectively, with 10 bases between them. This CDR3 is CSVEKQDNYGYTF. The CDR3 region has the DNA TGCAGCGTTGAGAAACAGGACAACTATGGCTACACCTTC.

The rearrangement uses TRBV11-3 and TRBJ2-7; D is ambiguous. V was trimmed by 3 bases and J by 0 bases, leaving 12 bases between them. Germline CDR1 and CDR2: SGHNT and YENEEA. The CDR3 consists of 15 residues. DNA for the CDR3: TGTGCCAGCAGCTTCTCGACAAGAACCTCCTACGAGCAGTACTTC. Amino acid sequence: CASSFSTRTSYEQYF.

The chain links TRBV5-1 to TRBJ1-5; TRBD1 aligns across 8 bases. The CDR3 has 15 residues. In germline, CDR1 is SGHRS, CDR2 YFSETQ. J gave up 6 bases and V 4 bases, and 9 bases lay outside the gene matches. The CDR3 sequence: CASSLGTGGGQPQHF. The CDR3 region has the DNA TGCGCCAGCAGCCTGGGGACAGGCGGAGGTCAGCCCCAGCATTTT. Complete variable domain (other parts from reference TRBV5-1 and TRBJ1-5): KAGVTQTPRYLIKTRGQQVTLSCSPISGHRSVSWYQQTPGQGLQFLFEYFSETQRNKGNFPGRFSGRQFSNSRSEMNVSTLELGDSALYLCASSLGTGGGQPQHFGDGTRLSIL.

CDR3 amino acids: CASSLRRLAGVSTDTQYF. CDR3 coding DNA: TGTGCCAGCAGCTTAAGGAGACTAGCGGGCGTAAGCACAGATACGCAGTATTTT. The genes are TRBV11-3 and TRBJ2-3, with 10 bases matching TRBD2. The CDR3 contains 18 residues. Germline trimming cut 2 bases from V and 0 bases from J; bases unmatched to any gene: 8. Germline-derived CDR1 and CDR2 are SGHNT and YENEEA.

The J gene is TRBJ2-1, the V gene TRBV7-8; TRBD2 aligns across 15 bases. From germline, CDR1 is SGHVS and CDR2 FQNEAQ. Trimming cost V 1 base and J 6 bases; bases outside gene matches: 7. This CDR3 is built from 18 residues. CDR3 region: CASSLGTSGREVANEQFF. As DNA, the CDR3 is TGTGCCAGCAGCTTAGGGACTAGCGGGAGGGAAGTCGCCAATGAGCAGTTCTTC.

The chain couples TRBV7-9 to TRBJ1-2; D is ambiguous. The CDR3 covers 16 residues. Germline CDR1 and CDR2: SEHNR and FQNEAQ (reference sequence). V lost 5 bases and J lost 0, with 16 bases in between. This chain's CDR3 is CASSPIRPTANYGYTF. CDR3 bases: TGTGCCAGCAGCCCGATCCGCCCAACAGCTAACTATGGCTACACCTTC.